This TCR beta chain was sequenced for a study of blood T cell repertoires in COVID-19. Overall study: The analysed material was cDNA or gDNA that came from T cells, B-cell-depleted T cells, or PBMCs.

TCRdb's copy holds only in-frame clones and misses some; the assay was immunoSEQ multiplex PCR. Of some 230,000 clones in the sample, roughly 83% were seen once. The V gene's germline CDR1 is SGDLS and CDR2 YYNGEE. The CDR3 totals 15 residues. The ends lost 4 bases at V and 2 bases at J; junction bases unmatched: 7. The gene calls are TRBV9 and TRBJ2-3, with 7 bases lining up with TRBD1. Sequenced input: PBMCs or T cells enriched from blood (not recorded which). This TCR was recovered from a woman aged 40 to 50 with acute COVID-19. CDR3 DNA sequence: TGTGCCAGCAGCTCGACAGGGTTCCCCACAGATACGCAGTATTTT. Translated: CASSSTGFPTDTQYF.